The rows below give T cell receptor beta chains drawn from one sample of a study of T cells in Graves' hyperthyroidism and ophthalmopathy. TCRdb analysed the multiplex PCR reads with MiXCR anew, one entry per CDR3 protein. The data hold approximately 300,000 distinct CDR3 sequences, with approximately 15% observed a single time. Sequencing used blood. The receptors originated from a woman aged 55-70 years with Graves' ophthalmopathy. CDR3s include the opening cysteine and the closing phenylalanine or tryptophan. The D gene is left open where the match is weak. Clone sizes are given selectively: once, few, many, or a class where the clone is expanded.

J gene	V gene	clone size	D gene	CDR3 DNA	CDR3 protein
TRBJ2-5	TRBV5-1	many	TRBD2	TGCGCCAGCAGCTTGGCAGCTAGCGGGGGAGAGACCCAGTACTTC	CASSLAASGGETQYF
TRBJ2-2	TRBV5-1	many	.	TGCGCCAGCAGCCCGAACCCTCAGGGAACGAACACCGGGGAGCTGTTTTTT	CASSPNPQGTNTGELFF
TRBJ1-4	TRBV7-8	many	.	TGTGCCAGCAGCTTAGCGTCCCTGGGGCATGAAAAACTGTTTTTT	CASSLASLGHEKLFF
TRBJ1-4	TRBV15	many	.	TGTGCCACCAGCAGAGACAAGGGGAACGAAAAACTGTTTTTT	CATSRDKGNEKLFF
TRBJ2-1	TRBV6-2/TRBV6-3	many	TRBD2	TGTGCCAGCAGTTACGGTTGGCGGGAGGGCCTTGATGAGCAGTTCTTC	CASSYGWREGLDEQFF
TRBJ2-2	TRBV28	once	.	TGTGCCAGCACCTTACCGGGACGGGGGTCTTCAGGAGCTTTTTTT	CASTLPGRGSSGAFF
TRBJ2-2	TRBV7-9	many	.	TGTGCCAGCAGCTTAGAGAACAGGGCTGACACCGGGGAGCTGTTTTTT	CASSLENRADTGELFF
TRBJ2-1	TRBV9	many	.	TGTGCCAGCAGCCCAGGTGGCCTAGGCCTCAATGAGCAGTTCTTC	CASSPGGLGLNEQFF
TRBJ2-5	TRBV11-2	many	TRBD1	TGTGCCAGCAGCCGGGACAGGCGGTTGGGGGAGACCCAGTACTTC	CASSRDRRLGETQYF
TRBJ2-2	TRBV27	.	TRBD1	TGTGCCAGCCGTCTACCGGGACAGGGTCCCACCGGGGAGCTGTTTTTT	CASRLPGQGPTGELFF
TRBJ2-7	TRBV7-9	few	.	TGTGCCAGCAGCTTAATAGGGTTTGAGCAGTACTTC	CASSLIGFEQYF
TRBJ1-2	TRBV11-1	few	.	TGTGCCAGCAGCCAAGACAGAGTTCATGGCTACACCTTC	CASSQDRVHGYTF
TRBJ1-4	TRBV20-1	many	.	TGCAGTGCAACTCCCGGGACGCAACTGTTTTTT	CSATPGTQLFF
TRBJ1-2	TRBV2	many	.	TGTGCCAGCATTGGCGGACTTAACTATGGCTACACCTTC	CASIGGLNYGYTF
TRBJ1-1	TRBV18	once	.	TGTGCTAGCTCTCTGCTCAGGACAAGGTCTTTTAACACTGAAGCTTTCTTT	CASSLLRTRSFNTEAFF
TRBJ1-4	TRBV30	many	TRBD1	TGTGCCTGGAGGGACAGGGGCCCGGAAAAACTGTTTTTT	CAWRDRGPEKLFF
TRBJ1-2	TRBV18	.	.	TGTGCCAGCTCACCGGACAGCCGGCGTGGCTACACCTTC	CASSPDSRRGYTF
TRBJ2-5	TRBV2	many	.	TGTGCCAGCAGTTGGACAGAAGAGACCCAGTACTTC	CASSWTEETQYF
TRBJ2-7	TRBV28	many	TRBD1	TGTGCCAGCAGTTTGGACAGGGTAAACGAGCAGTACTTC	CASSLDRVNEQYF
TRBJ2-7	TRBV2	many	.	TGTGCCAGCTGGTCGGACACTCTACCCTACGAGCAGTACTTC	CASWSDTLPYEQYF
TRBJ1-5	TRBV2	few	.	TGTGCCAGCAGTCGGCGTGGGGCTGGAGGGGACCAGCCCCAGCATTTT	CASSRRGAGGDQPQHF